This T cell receptor (beta chain) was captured by sequencing in a study of early T cells in non-severe SARS-CoV-2 infection. This clonotype was seen a handful of times. The library protocol tagged individual cDNA molecules with unique molecular identifiers. TCRdb used MiXCR to reprocess the 5' RACE reads, holding one entry per CDR3 protein. This table has 40,000 to 50,000 distinct CDR3 sequences, 13% appearing once. The CDR3 runs 12 residues. Trimming removed 4 bases from V and 6 bases from J; junction bases left unmatched: 3. In germline, CDR1 is GTSNPN, CDR2 SVGIG (reference sequence). The chain joins TRBV30 to TRBJ1-1; 9 bases are shared with TRBD1. The receptor was isolated from an adult who was a healthcare worker with PCR-confirmed SARS-CoV-2 infection or an uninfected control (not recorded which). Sequencing used whole blood. CDR3 sequence reads: CAWIWDRAEAFF. CDR3 bases: TGTGCCTGGATTTGGGACAGGGCTGAAGCTTTCTTT.